This is a list of T cell receptor beta chains from one sample in a study of patients and donors after allogeneic stem cell transplantation. One entry per CDR3 protein, called by TCRdb with MiXCR from the RT-PCR reads. The sample has approximately 150,000 distinct CDR3 sequences, around 30% seen once. The sequenced sample consisted of blood, either unsorted or a sorted T cell fraction (not recorded which). These receptors all come from a human donor who was either an allogeneic HSCT recipient or a stem cell or donor lymphocyte infusion donor (not recorded which). It is not recorded whose cells these are; they may come from a transplant donor. CDR3s include the opening cysteine and the closing phenylalanine or tryptophan. A D gene is named only where the DNA matches it firmly. Size is stated for part of the rows, as once, few or many counts, or as a class when the clone is expanded.

TRBJ2-5 | TRBV18 | . | . | TGTGCTCCTACAGGGAGGGATGAGACCCAGTACTTC | CAPTGRDETQYF
TRBJ2-7 | TRBV5-1 | . | . | TGCGCCAGCAGCTTGAGCGCAGGGGGGTACGAGCAGTACTTC | CASSLSAGGYEQYF
TRBJ2-7 | TRBV20-1 | . | TRBD2 | TGCAGTGCCGTAGCGGGAGTCGAGCAGTACTTC | CSAVAGVEQYF
TRBJ1-1 | TRBV6-5 | many | TRBD1 | TGTGCCAGCAGGGGACAGGGCCTGCCTAACACTGAAGCTTTCTTT | CASRGQGLPNTEAFF
TRBJ2-5 | TRBV6-2/TRBV6-3 | few | . | TGTGCCAGCAGTCTTAGGGACTACCAAGAGACCCAGTACTTC | CASSLRDYQETQYF
TRBJ2-3 | TRBV20-1 | few | . | TGCAGTGCTAGAGGTTGGGGGTACCGGGATACGCAGTATTTT | CSARGWGYRDTQYF
TRBJ2-3 | TRBV6-5 | few | TRBD2 | TGTGCCAGCAGTTACTCGGGACTAGCGGTCACAGATACGCAGTATTTT | CASSYSGLAVTDTQYF
TRBJ2-7 | TRBV12-3/TRBV12-4 | few | . | TGTGCCAGCAGTTTAGCAGGGAGACTAGTCGCTTACTTC | CASSLAGRLVAYF
TRBJ1-5 | TRBV6-2/TRBV6-3 | . | . | TGTGCCGTAGGCCAAGCTGGGCCCCAGCATTTT | CAVGQAGPQHF
TRBJ2-7 | TRBV20-1 | . | TRBD2 | TGCAGTGCTGCCCCTAGCGGCTCCTACGAGCAGTACTTC | CSAAPSGSYEQYF
TRBJ2-1 | TRBV30 | . | . | TGTGCCTGGAGTGCTAGCGCGTCTTACAATGAGCAGTTCTTC | CAWSASASYNEQFF
TRBJ2-7 | TRBV4-3 | few | . | TGCGCCAGCAGCCAAGAGGCCAGGCGGAGCGAGCAGTACTTC | CASSQEARRSEQYF
TRBJ1-1 | TRBV13 | . | TRBD1 | TGTGCCAGCAGCCGAGACGGCGGGACAGGGGACACTGAAGCTTTCTTT | CASSRDGGTGDTEAFF
TRBJ2-5 | TRBV21-1 | . | . | TGTGGGGCACCAGCAGCAAAGGGCCCTGTGGAGACCCAGTACTTC | CGAPAAKGPVETQYF
TRBJ1-1 | TRBV7-2 | many | . | TGTGCCAGCAGCCTCCCCGGTATGGTAGGTGCTGAAGCTTTCTTT | CASSLPGMVGAEAFF
TRBJ1-2 | TRBV7-9 | . | . | TGTGCCATAATAGGGGGGATTCCAAACTATGGCTACACCTTC | CAIIGGIPNYGYTF
TRBJ2-7 | TRBV20-1 | many | TRBD2 | TGCAGTGCGTTTCCCGGGACTAGCTCCTACGAGCAGTACTTC | CSAFPGTSSYEQYF
TRBJ2-5 | TRBV6-5 | few | TRBD1 | TGTGCCAGCAGTTTACAGGGGGAAGAGACCCAGTACTTC | CASSLQGEETQYF
TRBJ1-1 | TRBV6-5 | . | . | TGTGCCAGCAGTTACTCGCCGCCGACCATGAACACTGAAGCTTTCTTT | CASSYSPPTMNTEAFF
TRBJ2-3 | TRBV11-1 | . | TRBD2 | TGTGCCAGCAGCTCCATAGCGGGAGGGACAGATACGCAGTATTTT | CASSSIAGGTDTQYF
TRBJ1-2 | TRBV28 | . | . | TGTGCCAGCAGCGGGTGGGGGAGTAACTATGGCTACACCTTC | CASSGWGSNYGYTF
TRBJ2-1 | TRBV4-3 | . | TRBD2 | TGCGCCAGCAGCCAAGATCTAGGAGCGGGAAGATACAATGAGCAGTTCTTC | CASSQDLGAGRYNEQFF
TRBJ1-5 | TRBV7-9 | many | TRBD1 | TGTGCCAGCAGCCAACTTGGACAGGGAGGGAGCAATCAGCCCCAGCATTTT | CASSQLGQGGSNQPQHF
TRBJ2-3 | TRBV4-2 | . | . | TGTGCCAGCAGCCCCCTGGGGGGTGTAGATACGCAGTATTTT | CASSPLGGVDTQYF
TRBJ1-2 | TRBV5-1 | . | . | TGCGCCAGCAGCTTGAATGCGCCGGATGGCTACACCTTC | CASSLNAPDGYTF
TRBJ2-7 | TRBV15 | . | . | TGTGCCACCAGCAGGAGTTGGGGGACCTACGAGCAGTACTTC | CATSRSWGTYEQYF
TRBJ1-1 | TRBV7-2 | few | . | TGTGCCAGCAGCCGCGGCGGGACGTCGACGTTGAACACTGAAGCTTTCTTT | CASSRGGTSTLNTEAFF
TRBJ2-7 | TRBV4-1 | once | TRBD2 | TGCGCCAGCAGCCAGGCGGTAGCGGGAGTACGGTCCCCCTACGAGCAGTACTTC | CASSQAVAGVRSPYEQYF
TRBJ2-7 | TRBV5-6 | . | TRBD1 | TGTGCCAGCAGCCTAACCCGGGACAGGCTTTACGAGCAGTACTTC | CASSLTRDRLYEQYF
TRBJ2-1 | TRBV12-3/TRBV12-4 | . | TRBD2 | TGTGCCAGCAGTTTAGATACTAGCGGGAAGAATGAGCAGTTCTTC | CASSLDTSGKNEQFF
TRBJ2-3 | TRBV5-1 | once | TRBD2 | TGCGCCAGCAGCCTGGGGCTAGCGGGGCTGGATACGCAGTATTTT | CASSLGLAGLDTQYF
TRBJ2-7 | TRBV12-3/TRBV12-4 | few | . | TGTGCCAGCAGTTTAAGGGGATTCGGGTACGAGCAGTACTTC | CASSLRGFGYEQYF
TRBJ2-4 | TRBV27 | . | . | TGTGCCAGCAGTTTATCAGGGGCCAAGAACATTCAGTACTTC | CASSLSGAKNIQYF
TRBJ2-3 | TRBV18 | . | . | TGTGCCAGCTCAGAGTCAGATACGCAGTATTTT | CASSESDTQYF
TRBJ2-1 | TRBV7-9 | . | TRBD1 | TGTGCCAGCAGCGCGGGACAGGGAGGGAACAATGAGCAGTTCTTC | CASSAGQGGNNEQFF
TRBJ1-1 | TRBV20-1 | many | TRBD1 | TGCAGTCCCAGGACAGGGTCAAAAAACACTGAAGCTTTCTTT | CSPRTGSKNTEAFF
TRBJ1-2 | TRBV20-1 | few | TRBD1 | TGCAGTGCTAGAGATTTGGGACAGTTCTATGGCTACACCTTC | CSARDLGQFYGYTF
TRBJ1-5 | TRBV28 | many | . | TGTGCCAGCAGTTTTTGGAGGGATAGCAATCACCCCCAGCATTTT | CASSFWRDSNHPQHF
TRBJ2-6 | TRBV25-1 | . | TRBD1 | TGTGCCAGCAGTGAATGGGACAGCTCTGGGGCCAACGTCCTGACTTTC | CASSEWDSSGANVLTF
TRBJ2-7 | TRBV5-1 | . | . | TGCGCCAGCAGCTTTCGTAGCTCCTACGAGCAGTACTTC | CASSFRSSYEQYF
TRBJ2-5 | TRBV3-1 | . | . | TGTGCCAGCAGCCCCCTCTCGCCCCCAGAGACCCAGTACTTC | CASSPLSPPETQYF
TRBJ2-1 | TRBV12-3/TRBV12-4 | . | . | TGTGCCAGCAGGCCCGGGACTCCTATTTACAATGAGCAGTTCTTC | CASRPGTPIYNEQFF
TRBJ1-4 | TRBV20-1 | . | . | TGCAGTGCTAGAGGGGCCGCCAGGCCCGGTTCCACCGCTAATGAAAAACTGTTTTTT | CSARGAARPGSTANEKLFF
TRBJ2-4 | TRBV7-2 | . | TRBD1 | TGTGCCAGCAGCTTAGAGGGGACAGTTTCCAAAAACATTCAGTACTTC | CASSLEGTVSKNIQYF
TRBJ2-1 | TRBV7-2 | many | . | TGTGCCAGCAGCTTAAACAGGGAGTCGGGTGAGCAGTTCTTC | CASSLNRESGEQFF
TRBJ1-6 | TRBV29-1 | many | . | TGCAGCGTTGAGACTCTCGGTATCCTCCACTTT | CSVETLGILHF
TRBJ2-1 | TRBV29-1 | . | . | TGCAGCGTTGAGGCTCAAGGGGCCAGATACAATGAGCAGTTCTTC | CSVEAQGARYNEQFF
TRBJ1-2 | TRBV21-1 | . | . | TGTGCCAGCAGCTACTTTCGGGGAGTCTATGGCTACACCTTC | CASSYFRGVYGYTF
TRBJ2-5 | TRBV29-1 | . | TRBD1 | TGCAGCGGGGACAGGGAGGAGACCCAGTGCTTC | CSGDREETQCF
TRBJ2-1 | TRBV7-8 | few | TRBD2 | TGTGCCAGCAGCCATTATAGCGGGAGAACCGACAATGAGCAGTTCTTC | CASSHYSGRTDNEQFF
TRBJ2-1 | TRBV12-3/TRBV12-4 | . | . | TGTGCCAGCAGTTTGGCCCGAGGTGAGCAGTTCTTC | CASSLARGEQFF